The source of this T cell receptor beta chain is a study of OX40 agonist ivuxolimab in advanced cancers. This table comes from immunoSEQ multiplex PCR, and its TCRdb copy is limited to in-frame clones, with some not included. The sample includes some 70,000 clones, just under 85% seen only once; the top ten take around 6.4%. The input for sequencing was CD4+ or CD8+ T cells sorted from blood, taken in a trial of the OX40 agonist ivuxolimab. This receptor was identified in an adult with an advanced solid tumor such as melanoma, head and neck, liver or kidney cancer.

CDR3 nucleotides: TGTGCTACCGGCGGCCAAGAGACCCAGTACTTC. Protein product: CATGGQETQYF. This rearrangement joins TRBV19 to TRBJ2-5; D remains ambiguous. Germline V gives CDR1 LNHDA, CDR2 SQIVND (reference sequence). The CDR3 consists of 11 residues. Together with reference TRBV19 and TRBJ2-5, the CDR3 gives the full variable domain: DGGITQSPKYLFRKEGQNVTLSCEQNLNHDAMYWYRQDPGQGLRLIYYSQIVNDFQKGDIAEGYSVSREKKESFPLTVTSAQKNPTAFYLCATGGQETQYFGPGTRLLVL.